This T cell receptor (beta chain) was obtained from a study of cytomegalovirus exposure and HLA in healthy donors. This CDR3 contains 14 residues. Per the germline V gene, CDR1 is SGHDN and CDR2 is FVKESK. Trimming left V 2 bases short and J 8 bases short, with 12 bases between. Remarks on this clone: What it recognizes is unknown.

The PCR made use of 60 Vbeta and 13 Jbeta primers. Profiling relied on immunoSEQ multiplex PCR, and the TCRdb table lists in-frame clones only, not all of them. The sample carries 200,000 to 300,000 clones, roughly four fifths recorded once. Findings of the study overall: In vitro work confirmed that a few CMV-associated chains recognize CMV antigens. Of the V segments, some could not be distinguished, including TRBV6-2 and TRBV6-3, and were excluded.

This chain links TRBV14 with TRBJ2-2; D might be TRBD1 (6 bases). This receptor was identified in a woman aged 40 to 55 in good health and CMV-seropositive. The sequenced sample was PBMCs. The CDR3 DNA follows: TGTGCCAGCAGCCAATTCACAGGGTTAGGGGAGCTGTTTTTT. This sequence encodes CASSQFTGLGELFF.